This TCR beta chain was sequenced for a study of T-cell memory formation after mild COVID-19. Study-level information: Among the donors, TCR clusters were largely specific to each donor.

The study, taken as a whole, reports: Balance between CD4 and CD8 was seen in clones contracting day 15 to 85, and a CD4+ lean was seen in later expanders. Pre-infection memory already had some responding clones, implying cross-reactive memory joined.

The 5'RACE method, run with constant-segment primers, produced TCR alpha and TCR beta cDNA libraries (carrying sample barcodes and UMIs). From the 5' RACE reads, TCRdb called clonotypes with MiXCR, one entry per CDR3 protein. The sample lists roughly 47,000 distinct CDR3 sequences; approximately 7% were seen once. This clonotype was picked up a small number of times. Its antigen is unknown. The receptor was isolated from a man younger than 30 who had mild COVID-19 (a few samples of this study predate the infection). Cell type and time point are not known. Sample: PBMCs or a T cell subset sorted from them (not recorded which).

This chain's CDR3 is CSAATGSWGYTF. The CDR3 DNA follows: TGCAGTGCCGCTACAGGGTCGTGGGGCTACACCTTC. The chain combines TRBV20-1 with TRBJ1-2; the D gene is possibly TRBD1 (6 bases). Germline V gene sequence: CDR1 DFQATT, CDR2 SNEGSKA (reference sequence). The V end lost 6 bases, the J end lost 8 bases, and 16 bases lay between the germline ends. CDR3 length: 12 amino acids.